Listed here are 19 T cell receptor beta chains from one sample, sequenced in a study of T cells after posttransplantation cyclophosphamide. Sequencing used immunoSEQ multiplex PCR; TCRdb keeps in-frame clones, though not all of them. The sample holds roughly 20,000 clones, around 92% seen once. Controls had myeloablative marrow grafts with methotrexate and calcineurin inhibitor, sampled at 1 year. The sequencing used PBMCs, collected after an allogeneic stem cell transplant with a calcineurin inhibitor and methotrexate. The receptor source for this set is a female patient aged 50-59 years who received an allogeneic stem cell transplant from an unrelated donor, was CMV-positive, and had chronic GVHD only. Some T cells may have originated in the graft donor.

The chain has TRBV7-9 and TRBJ1-2; TRBD1 might be the D (6 bases). Germline V gene lookup returns CDR1 SEHNR and CDR2 FQNEAQ (reference sequence). With 4 bases removed from V and 0 bases from J, the gap between germline ends came to 9 bases. There are 14 residues in the CDR3. For the CDR3, the DNA is TGTGCCAGCAGCTCACAGGGACCTAACTATGGCTACACCTTC. Protein: CASSSQGPNYGYTF.

The V and J genes are TRBV29-1 and TRBJ2-1; the D gene is possibly TRBD2 (6 bases). CDR1 is SQVTM, CDR2 ANQGSEA, per germline. V lost 2 bases and J 7 bases, leaving 15 bases between the germline ends. The CDR3 length is 14 residues. The CDR3 region is CSVEYLALFNEQFF. CDR3 sequence (DNA): TGCAGCGTTGAATATCTAGCGTTATTTAATGAGCAGTTCTTC.

V usage is TRBV28 and J usage is TRBJ1-2; no firm D call. The CDR3 runs to 15 residues. The germline V gene encodes CDR1 MDHEN and CDR2 SYDVKM. V lost 3 bases and J 1 base, leaving 12 bases between the germline ends. CDR3 in DNA: TGTGCCAGCAGTTTCCCAGGAATTGGTAACTATGGCTACACCTTC. This translates into CASSFPGIGNYGYTF.

The chain employs TRBV28 and TRBJ1-2; 10 bases fit TRBD1. Germline loops: CDR1 MDHEN, CDR2 SYDVKM. The length of the CDR3 is 16 residues. V was clipped by 5 bases and J by 2 bases; unmatched bases: 8. In nucleotides, the CDR3 is TGTGCCAGCAGTCCCGTGGAGACAGGGGGCAACTATGGCTACACCTTC. Translation gives CASSPVETGGNYGYTF.

Only a few counts were recorded for this clone. The rearrangement uses TRBV7-3 and TRBJ2-4, with 9 bases fitting TRBD1. The CDR3 is 18 residues long. Trimming at V came to 2 bases and at J to 8 bases, leaving 16 bases not matched to a gene. Germline-derived CDR1 and CDR2 are SGHTA and FQGTGA. The CDR3 region has the DNA TGTGCCAGCAGCTTAGAAGAGGTTTGGGACAGGGATATTCACATTCAGTACTTC. Protein sequence: CASSLEEVWDRDIHIQYF.

The chain uses TRBV27 and TRBJ1-1; perhaps TRBD1 as D (5 bases). V was pared by 5 bases and J by 5 bases, with 15 bases between. Per the germline V gene, CDR1 is MNHEY and CDR2 is SMNVEV (reference sequence). The CDR3 totals 14 residues. The CDR3 region is CASSPLGGTTEAFF. The CDR3 DNA follows: TGTGCCAGCAGTCCCCTCGGGGGGACGACTGAAGCTTTCTTT.

The V gene is TRBV7-8, the J gene TRBJ2-5, with a tentative D call TRBD2 (6 bases). The length of the CDR3 is 16 residues. Germline assignment: CDR1 SGHVS and CDR2 FQNEAQ. V was trimmed by 2 bases and J by 5 bases, leaving 18 bases between them. In DNA, the CDR3 is TGTGCCAGCAGCTTACCCCCACTGCGGGCGGGGGAGACCCAGTACTTC. Its translation is CASSLPPLRAGETQYF. Using reference TRBV7-8 and TRBJ2-5 for the parts outside the CDR3, the full variable domain is GAGVSQSPRYKVAKRGQDVALRCDPISGHVSLFWYQQALGQGPEFLTYFQNEAQLDKSGLPSDRFFAERPEGSVSTLKIQRTQQEDSAVYLCASSLPPLRAGETQYFGPGTRLLVL.

The rearrangement joins TRBV28 to TRBJ1-1; TRBD1 matches 7 bases. The CDR3 has 13 amino acids. V trimming: 5 bases; J trimming: 7 bases; junction bases outside the gene matches: 7. The germline V gene has CDR1 MDHEN and CDR2 SYDVKM. This CDR3 reads CASSPTDRVEAFF. The CDR3 region has the DNA TGTGCCAGCAGTCCAACCGACAGGGTTGAAGCTTTCTTT.

With regard to this clone: One end of the junction varies from germline; a read error may be responsible. The chain links TRBV5-1 to TRBJ2-7; D might be TRBD1 (6 bases). Per the germline V gene, CDR1 is SGHRS and CDR2 is YFSETQ. This CDR3 contains 14 residues. CDR3 residues: CASSFQGTSDEQYF. The CDR3 DNA reads TGCGCCAGCAGCTTCCAGGGGACCTCCGACGAGCAGTACTTC.

V usage is TRBV5-4 and J usage is TRBJ2-1, with D tentatively TRBD1 (6 bases). The germline V and J ends were trimmed by 3 bases and 14 bases, with 21 bases remaining between them. This CDR3 is 14 amino acids long. Germline CDR1 SGHNT, CDR2 YYREEE (reference sequence). DNA of the CDR3: TGTGCCAGCAGCTCTTACAGGGATTTGGAGTCGAAGTTCTTC. Its protein is CASSSYRDLESKFF.

A note on this clone: The junction does not match germline at one end; this may be a read error. Other DNA sequences from this sample encode an identical CDR3 as well. This chain joins TRBV9 and TRBJ1-4; 8 nucleotides align to TRBD1. CDR3 length: 14 amino acids. Germline values: CDR1 SGDLS, CDR2 YYNGEE. The CDR3 region is CASSARGLEEKLFF. Written as DNA, the CDR3 is TGTGCCAGCAGCGCCAGGGGGCTGGAAGAAAAATTGTTTTTT.

In this sample, this clone turned up a few times. The V gene is TRBV29-1, the J gene TRBJ2-7; possibly TRBD2 for D (6 bases). Germline CDR1 reads SQVTM; CDR2 reads ANQGSEA. Trimming removed 4 bases from V and 0 bases from J, with 16 bases in between. The CDR3 length is 15 residues. The DNA for the CDR3 is TGCAGCGTTGCCGGGGGACGGATAGACTCCTACGAGCAGTACTTC. It specifies CSVAGGRIDSYEQYF.

The gene calls are TRBV9 and TRBJ2-1; 9 bases align to TRBD2. J lost 10 bases, V lost 3 bases, and 11 bases had no gene match. Germline values: CDR1 SGDLS, CDR2 YYNGEE. This CDR3 has 15 amino acids. In DNA form, the CDR3 reads TGTGCCAGCAGCGAGACTAGCGGTCCACGGGGGGAGCAGTTCTTC. Translation gives CASSETSGPRGEQFF.

This chain's CDR3 is CASGTLSTDTQYF. CDR3 coding DNA: TGCGCCAGCGGGACACTTAGCACAGATACGCAGTATTTT. The V gene is TRBV10-2, the J gene TRBJ2-3, with D possibly TRBD1 on 6 matching bases. V was shortened by 8 bases and J by 0 bases, with 9 bases between the two germline ends. Germline CDR1 and CDR2: WSHSY and SAAADI. This CDR3 has 13 amino acids.

The rearrangement uses TRBV5-1 and TRBJ2-2; 9 nucleotides align to TRBD2. The CDR3 totals 16 residues. J lost 6 bases, V lost 2 bases, and 8 bases had no gene match. Germline-derived CDR1 and CDR2 are SGHRS and YFSETQ. DNA of the CDR3: TGCGCCAGCAGCTTCTCTGGCGGGAGGGCCGCCGGGGAGCTGTTTTTT. It encodes CASSFSGGRAAGELFF.

The J gene is TRBJ2-7, the V gene TRBV9, with TRBD1 matching 9 bases. This CDR3 region has 14 residues. Losses at the gene ends were 5 bases for V and 6 bases for J; bases not matched to a gene: 9. CDR1 and CDR2 from the germline V gene are SGDLS and YYNGEE. DNA of the CDR3: TGTGCCAGCAGTGGTCCGGGACAGGGACGCGAGCAGTACTTC. Its translation: CASSGPGQGREQYF.

This chain connects TRBV10-3 to TRBJ2-1, with 11 bases lining up with TRBD2. The CDR3 consists of 16 residues. The germline CDR1 and CDR2 sequences are ENHRY and SYGVKD. Germline trimming cut 8 bases from V and 4 bases from J; bases unmatched to any gene: 10. The CDR3 bases are TGTGCCATCGGTTTAGTGGGGACTAGCGGTTACAATGAGCAGTTCTTC. Residues: CAIGLVGTSGYNEQFF.

This clone has just one count. The chain joins TRBV5-1 to TRBJ2-7; 9 bases agree with TRBD1. CDR3 length equals 14 residues. CDR1 SGHRS and CDR2 YFSETQ come from the germline V gene. V shed 4 bases and J 3 bases; nucleotides not matched to a gene: 5. This CDR3 reads CASSPGTGSYEQYF. The CDR3 DNA is TGCGCCAGCAGCCCGGGGACAGGGAGCTACGAGCAGTACTTC.

V gene TRBV5-4 combines with J gene TRBJ2-1; D is undetermined. Per the germline V gene, CDR1 is SGHNT and CDR2 is YYREEE (reference sequence). There are 11 residues in the CDR3. V dropped 3 bases and J dropped 9 bases, with 7 bases sitting between them. The CDR3 sequence: CASSSYSEQFF. The CDR3 nucleotides are TGTGCCAGCAGCTCATATAGTGAGCAGTTCTTC.